The T cell receptor (beta chain) under discussion was sequenced for a study of T cells in lung cancer brain metastases. A remark on this clone: Antigen specificity is unknown.

The table came from immunoSEQ multiplex PCR; TCRdb's copy has only in-frame clones and leaves some out. The sample lists 1,000 to 1,200 clones; around 84% were seen once. Regarding the study as a whole: Paired lesions shared few clones; most were lesion-specific (mean Morisita roughly 0.25).

The TCR originated in a woman aged 50 to 65 with non-small cell lung cancer that had spread to the brain. Sequenced input: tumor tissue from a brain metastasis.

CDR3 in DNA: TGTGCCAGCAGTTACTCGGCAGGGTGGGGCACTGAAGCTTTCTTT. Amino acid sequence: CASSYSAGWGTEAFF. The chain links TRBV6-5 to TRBJ1-1; tentative D call: TRBD1 (5 bases). Germline V gene sequence: CDR1 MNHEY, CDR2 SVGAGI. Trimming shortened V by 0 bases and J by 4 bases, and 12 bases separated the two germline ends. This CDR3 has 15 residues.